This T cell receptor beta chain originates from a study of blood T cell repertoires in COVID-19. The length of the CDR3 is 13 residues. The V gene's germline CDR1 is LGHNA and CDR2 YNFKEQ. Between the trimmed V and J ends, which lost 8 bases and 5 bases, there was a span of 15 bases. Here immunoSEQ multiplex PCR was the method, and the copy in TCRdb shows in-frame clones only, minus some. In the table there are a few hundred thousand clones, almost 85% of which are singletons. The receptor comes from a man in his fifties with active or convalescent COVID-19. The sample comprised peripheral blood. V is TRBV4-2 and J is TRBJ1-2; D ambiguous. As DNA, the CDR3 is TGTGCCAGCCGATGGGAGGGAAATTATGGCTACACCTTC. Amino acid sequence: CASRWEGNYGYTF.